These 21 T cell receptor beta chains were sequenced from one sample in a study of blood T cell repertoires in COVID-19. Assay: immunoSEQ multiplex PCR; the TCRdb copy retains only in-frame clones and omits some. The sample contains 270,000 or so clones, approximately 85% of which appear only once. Input material: peripheral blood. The source is a human donor in a cohort sampled during active COVID-19.

The chain has TRBV24-1 and TRBJ2-5; 8 nucleotides match TRBD2. The CDR3 consists of 14 residues. Looked up from germline, CDR1 is KGHDR and CDR2 is SFDVKD. J gave up 4 bases and V 3 bases, and 3 bases lay outside the gene matches. The CDR3 nucleotides read TGTGCCACCAGTGATGCCCTAGCGGGAGAGACCCAGTACTTC. It yields the protein CATSDALAGETQYF.

This rearrangement joins TRBV24-1 to TRBJ2-5; 7 bases map to TRBD1. The germline CDR1 and CDR2 sequences are KGHDR and SFDVKD. The CDR3 covers 12 residues. Trimming cost V 12 bases and J 1 base; bases outside gene matches: 4. The CDR3: CAVRDSQETQYF. CDR3 bases: TGTGCCGTCCGGGACAGCCAAGAGACCCAGTACTTC.

In regard to this clone: This may arise from a read error, as a much more abundant clone is one base away. Other DNA sequences in the sample encode the same CDR3. The chain employs TRBV30 and TRBJ1-1; D call uncertain. Germline assignment: CDR1 GTSNPN and CDR2 SVGIG (reference sequence). The CDR3 runs to 12 residues. Trimming stripped 1 base from V and 4 bases from J, with 7 bases between. The CDR3 here is CAWSGQFTEAFF. The CDR3 DNA follows: TGTGCCTGGAGTGGGCAGTTCACTGAAGCTTTCTTT. The whole variable domain, remainder taken from reference TRBV30 and TRBJ1-1, is SQTIHQWPATLVQPVGSPLSLECTVEGTSNPNLYWYRQAAGRGLQLLFYSVGIGQISSEVPQNLSASRPQDRQFILSSKKLLLSDSGFYLCAWSGQFTEAFFGQGTRLTVV.

This chain connects TRBV5-1 to TRBJ2-3; 13 bases map to TRBD2. Germline assignment: CDR1 SGHRS and CDR2 YFSETQ. With 0 bases clipped from V and 3 bases from J, the junction kept 4 bases outside the gene matches. The CDR3 totals 17 residues. CDR3 sequence reads: CASSLGTSGSKTDTQYF. The DNA for the CDR3 is TGCGCCAGCAGCTTGGGGACTAGCGGGAGTAAAACAGATACGCAGTATTTT.

The gene calls are TRBV19 and TRBJ1-1; 7 positions match TRBD1. The J segment lost 6 bases and the V segment lost 4 bases, leaving 14 bases of the junction unmatched. The CDR3 totals 16 residues. CDR1 is LNHDA, CDR2 SQIVND, per germline (reference sequence). The CDR3: CASSTLRVRGLAEAFF. The CDR3 coding sequence is TGTGCCAGTAGTACCCTACGTGTAAGGGGGCTGGCTGAAGCTTTCTTT. The complete variable domain, with remaining parts taken from reference TRBV19 and TRBJ1-1, reads DGGITQSPKYLFRKEGQNVTLSCEQNLNHDAMYWYRQDPGQGLRLIYYSQIVNDFQKGDIAEGYSVSREKKESFPLTVTSAQKNPTAFYLCASSTLRVRGLAEAFFGQGTRLTVV.

The chain carries TRBV7-9 and TRBJ2-1; tentatively, D is TRBD2 (6 bases). The CDR3 is 17 residues long. Germline loops: CDR1 SEHNR, CDR2 FQNEAQ (reference sequence). Trimming took off 1 base at V and 2 bases at J, with 15 bases between the two ends. The CDR3 DNA follows: TGTGCCAGCAGCTTAGATGTGCGACTAGGAGCCTACAATGAGCAGTTCTTC. Residues: CASSLDVRLGAYNEQFF.

As concerns this clone: The sample contains more than one DNA sequence encoding this CDR3. The V and J genes are TRBV5-1 and TRBJ1-4; D gene unclear. This CDR3 contains 15 residues. Germline CDR1 and CDR2: SGHRS and YFSETQ. Trimming cost V 4 bases and J 0 bases, with 10 bases left between them. The CDR3 nucleotides are TGCGCCAGCAGCCTAACCGGAGCAACTAATGAAAAACTGTTTTTT. This codes for CASSLTGATNEKLFF.

The chain joins TRBV27 to TRBJ2-1; possibly TRBD2 for D (6 bases). V was cut by 6 bases and J by 5 bases, with 17 bases left in between. The CDR3 runs to 15 residues. Germline CDR1 is MNHEY and CDR2 is SMNVEV (reference sequence). The CDR3 DNA follows: TGTGCCAGCAGATTTTCCGGGGGATCCAACAATGAGCAGTTCTTC. This gives the protein CASRFSGGSNNEQFF.

The rearrangement uses TRBV6-5 and TRBJ1-5, with no clear D. V lost 2 bases and J lost 1, with 3 bases in between. Germline CDR1 MNHEY, CDR2 SVGAGI. The CDR3 has 13 residues. CDR3 bases: TGTGCCAGCAGTTACGGCAGCAATCAGCCCCAGCATTTT. It encodes CASSYGSNQPQHF.

The V and J genes are TRBV11-3 and TRBJ2-1; 9 positions match TRBD2. Germline loops: CDR1 SGHNT, CDR2 YENEEA. The V gene end was trimmed by 4 bases and the J gene end by 3 bases; junction bases not matched to a gene: 7. This CDR3 spans 16 amino acids. The CDR3 spells CASSWQAGGGYNEQFF. The CDR3 DNA reads TGTGCCAGCAGCTGGCAAGCGGGAGGTGGCTACAATGAGCAGTTCTTC.

This chain uses TRBV13 with TRBJ1-3; the D is unclear. CDR3 size: 14 residues. Germline CDR1 PRHDT, CDR2 FYEKMQ (reference sequence). Trimming left V 6 bases short and J 0 bases short, with 9 bases between. The CDR3 sequence: CASSSFSSGNTIYF. CDR3 bases: TGTGCCAGCAGTTCATTCAGCTCTGGAAACACCATATATTTT.

V and J are TRBV5-3 and TRBJ2-7; 9 nucleotides line up with TRBD2. TRBV5-3 falls under the ORF class, with uncertain function. CDR3 length: 16 residues. V was clipped by 4 bases and J by 2 bases; unmatched bases: 10. The CDR3 region is CARSVRLAEHTYEQYF. The DNA of the CDR3 is TGTGCCAGAAGCGTCAGACTAGCGGAGCACACCTACGAGCAGTACTTC.

V and J are TRBV5-4 and TRBJ2-2; 7 bases agree with TRBD2. V gave up 5 bases and J gave up 5 bases; unmatched junction bases: 6. This CDR3 has 14 amino acids. Germline-derived CDR1 and CDR2 are SGHNT and YYREEE (reference sequence). As DNA, the CDR3 is TGTGCCAGCAGAGGCGGGAGTGGAACCGGGGAGCTGTTTTTT. It specifies CASRGGSGTGELFF.

The chain recombines TRBV5-4 with TRBJ2-1; D remains ambiguous. Germline CDR1 and CDR2: SGHNT and YYREEE (reference sequence). This CDR3 comprises 16 residues. Trimming stripped 0 bases from V and 0 bases from J, with 10 bases between. CDR3 in amino acids: CASSLDSYSSYNEQFF. Here the CDR3 DNA reads TGTGCCAGCAGCTTGGACTCTTATAGCTCCTACAATGAGCAGTTCTTC.

The rearrangement joins TRBV7-9 to TRBJ2-6; no clear D gene. The CDR3 is 14 amino acids. Germline V lookup: CDR1 SEHNR, CDR2 FQNEAQ (reference sequence). Between the trimmed V and J ends, which lost 0 bases and 3 bases, there was a span of 3 bases. DNA of the CDR3: TGTGCCAGCAGCTTAGCCGTTGGGGCCAACGTCCTGACTTTC. Translation: CASSLAVGANVLTF.

V and J are TRBV19 and TRBJ2-2; no clear D gene. Trimming shortened V by 3 bases and J by 2 bases, and 7 bases separated the two germline ends. Germline V gene lookup returns CDR1 LNHDA and CDR2 SQIVND (reference sequence). This CDR3 spans 14 amino acids. The CDR3 region has the DNA TGTGCCAGTAGTATTTCCATCAACACCGGGGAGCTGTTTTTT. The encoded protein is CASSISINTGELFF.

The chain couples TRBV2 to TRBJ2-5, with D perhaps matching TRBD1 (6 bases). Deletions cut 7 bases from V and 4 bases from J, with 16 bases between. Germline V gene lookup returns CDR1 SNHLY and CDR2 FYNNEI. The CDR3 totals 14 residues. The chain's CDR3 is CASNFGAGAETQYF. In DNA, the CDR3 is TGTGCCAGCAACTTTGGGGCAGGGGCAGAGACCCAGTACTTC.

The rearrangement joins TRBV12-5 to TRBJ2-5; D ambiguous. CDR1 LGHNT and CDR2 FRNRAP come from the germline V gene. This CDR3 region has 12 residues. Trimming took off 2 bases at V and 5 bases at J, with 6 bases between the two ends. This CDR3 is CASGLSRETQYF. CDR3 sequence (DNA): TGTGCTAGTGGTTTGTCTAGGGAGACCCAGTACTTC. Looking up the rest from reference TRBV12-5 and TRBJ2-5 gives the full variable domain: DARVTQTPRHKVTEMGQEVTMRCQPILGHNTVFWYRQTMMQGLELLAYFRNRAPLDDSGMPKDRFSAEMPDATLATLKIQPSEPRDSAVYFCASGLSRETQYFGPGTRLLVL.

V usage is TRBV28 and J usage is TRBJ2-5; possible D gene TRBD1, 6 bases. V was pared by 5 bases and J by 2 bases, with 12 bases between. There are 14 residues in the CDR3. Germline CDR1 MDHEN, CDR2 SYDVKM. Here the CDR3 reads CASSTRGGQETQYF. The CDR3 coding sequence is TGTGCCAGCAGTACCCGAGGGGGTCAAGAGACCCAGTACTTC.

The V call is TRBV7-3, the J call TRBJ2-2; the match to TRBD2 covers 7 bases. Unmatched junction bases numbered 10, after V lost 4 bases and J lost 5 bases. The germline CDR1 and CDR2 sequences are SGHTA and FQGTGA. CDR3 length: 16 amino acids. CDR3 coding DNA: TGTGCCAGCAGCTCTCAGCCAGGACTAGAAACCGGGGAGCTGTTTTTT. Translated: CASSSQPGLETGELFF. The full variable domain, in which reference TRBV7-3 and TRBJ2-2 provide the parts outside the CDR3, is GAGVSQTPSNKVTEKGKYVELRCDPISGHTALYWYRQSLGQGPEFLIYFQGTGAADDSGLPNDRFFAVRPEGSVSTLKIQRTERGDSAVYLCASSSQPGLETGELFFGEGSRLTVL.

CDR3 coding DNA: TGCGCCAGCAGCCAAATGACGGGAGCCAACACTGAAGCTTTCTTT. Protein sequence: CASSQMTGANTEAFF. The V gene is TRBV5-1, the J gene TRBJ1-1; D gene unclear. The V end was cut by 4 bases, the J end by 2 bases, with 15 bases between. This CDR3 spans 15 amino acids. Germline V gives CDR1 SGHRS, CDR2 YFSETQ. Full variable domain (outside the CDR3, taken from reference TRBV5-1 and TRBJ1-1): KAGVTQTPRYLIKTRGQQVTLSCSPISGHRSVSWYQQTPGQGLQFLFEYFSETQRNKGNFPGRFSGRQFSNSRSEMNVSTLELGDSALYLCASSQMTGANTEAFFGQGTRLTVV.